This T cell receptor beta chain is drawn from a study of a mutant IDH1 vaccine in newly diagnosed glioma. For the study at large: Commencement of vaccination occurred 4-6 weeks following radiotherapy alone, or concurrently with temozolomide cycles.

Germline assignment: CDR1 SEHNR and CDR2 FQNEAQ (reference sequence). The CDR3 contains 17 residues. Trimming removed 3 bases from V and 6 bases from J, with 20 bases in between. Findings of the study overall: Top peripheral T cell clonotype shifts appeared unrelated to pseudoprogression.

Remarks on this clone: The antigen remains unidentified.

Time point here: week 47, end of study. Topical imiquimod accompanied each vaccine dose, which consisted of 300 ug of mutant IDH1 20-mer peptide. Eight vaccine doses were administered to patients at weeks 1, 3, 5, 7, 11, 15, 19 and 23. The protocol was immunoSEQ multiplex PCR, while the TCRdb copy is restricted to in-frame clones and leaves out a portion. The sample lists about 34,000 clones, approximately 90% seen once, with around 12% in the top ten. The chain is built from TRBV7-9 and TRBJ2-2; a possible D gene is TRBD2 (6 bases). This material consisted of PBMCs, taken from a glioma patient whose treatment included an IDH1 peptide vaccine. The clonotype comes from a woman in her twenties or thirties with glioma. The CDR3 loop is CASSLWPGLFGPGELFF. The CDR3 region has the DNA TGTGCCAGCAGCTTGTGGCCGGGACTCTTTGGGCCCGGGGAGCTGTTTTTT.